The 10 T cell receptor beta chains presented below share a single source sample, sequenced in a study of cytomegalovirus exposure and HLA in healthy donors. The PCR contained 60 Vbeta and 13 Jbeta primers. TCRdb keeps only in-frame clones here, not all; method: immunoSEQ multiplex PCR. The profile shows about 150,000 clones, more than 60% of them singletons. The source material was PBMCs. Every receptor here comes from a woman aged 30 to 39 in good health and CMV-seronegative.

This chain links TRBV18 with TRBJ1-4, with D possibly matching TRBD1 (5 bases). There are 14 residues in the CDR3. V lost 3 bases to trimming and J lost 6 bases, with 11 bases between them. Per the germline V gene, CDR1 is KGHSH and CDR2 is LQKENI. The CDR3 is CASSPWSGDEKLFF. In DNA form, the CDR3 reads TGTGCCAGCTCACCCTGGTCGGGGGATGAAAAACTGTTTTTT.

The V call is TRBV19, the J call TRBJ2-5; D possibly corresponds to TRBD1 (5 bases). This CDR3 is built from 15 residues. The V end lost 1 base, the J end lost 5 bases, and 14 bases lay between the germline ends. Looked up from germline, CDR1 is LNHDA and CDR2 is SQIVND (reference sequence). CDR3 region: CASSIADTVRETQYF. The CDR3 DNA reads TGTGCCAGTAGTATAGCGGACACCGTGAGGGAGACCCAGTACTTC.

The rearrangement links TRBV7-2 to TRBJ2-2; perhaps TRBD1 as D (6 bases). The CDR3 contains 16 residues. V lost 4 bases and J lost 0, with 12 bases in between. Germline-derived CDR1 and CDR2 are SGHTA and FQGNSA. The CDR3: CASSYQTGSNTGELFF. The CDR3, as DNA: TGTGCCAGCAGCTACCAGACAGGATCGAACACCGGGGAGCTGTTTTTT.

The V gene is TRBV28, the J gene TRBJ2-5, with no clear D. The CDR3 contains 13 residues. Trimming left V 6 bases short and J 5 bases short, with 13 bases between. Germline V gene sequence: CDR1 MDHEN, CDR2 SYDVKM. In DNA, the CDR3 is TGTGCCAGCAGAATTCCCCCCCTGGAGACCCAGTACTTC. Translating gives CASRIPPLETQYF.

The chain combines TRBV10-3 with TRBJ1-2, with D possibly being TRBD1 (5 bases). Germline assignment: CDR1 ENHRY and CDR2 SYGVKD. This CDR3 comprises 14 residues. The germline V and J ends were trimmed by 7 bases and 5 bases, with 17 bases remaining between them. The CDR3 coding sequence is TGTGCCATCACCCCGGGGGGGGATCGTTATGGCTACACCTTC. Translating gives CAITPGGDRYGYTF.

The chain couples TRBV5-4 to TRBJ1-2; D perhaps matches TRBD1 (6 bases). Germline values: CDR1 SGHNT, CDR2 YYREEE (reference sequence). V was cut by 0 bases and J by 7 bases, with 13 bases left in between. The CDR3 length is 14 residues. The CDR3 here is CASSLARGGLGYTF. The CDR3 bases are TGTGCCAGCAGCTTGGCCCGCGGGGGCCTTGGCTACACCTTC.

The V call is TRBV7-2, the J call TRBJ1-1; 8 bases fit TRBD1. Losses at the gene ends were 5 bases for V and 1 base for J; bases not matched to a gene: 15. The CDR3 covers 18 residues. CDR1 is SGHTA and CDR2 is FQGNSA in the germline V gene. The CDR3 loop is CASSARQTFRGRNTEAFF. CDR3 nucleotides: TGTGCCAGCAGCGCCCGCCAAACTTTCAGGGGGCGGAACACTGAAGCTTTCTTT.

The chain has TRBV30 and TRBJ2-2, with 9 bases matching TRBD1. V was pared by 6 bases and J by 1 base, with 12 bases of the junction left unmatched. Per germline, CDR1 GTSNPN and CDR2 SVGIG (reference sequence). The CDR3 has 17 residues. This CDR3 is CACPPRGDRVNTGELFF. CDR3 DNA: TGTGCCTGCCCCCCCCGGGGGGACAGGGTGAACACCGGGGAGCTGTTTTTT.

CDR3 protein: CASSDQRNTDTQYF. The CDR3 nucleotides are TGTGCCAGCAGTGACCAGCGGAACACAGATACGCAGTATTTT. The V gene is TRBV2, the J gene TRBJ2-3, with D perhaps TRBD2 (5 bases). Per germline, CDR1 SNHLY and CDR2 FYNNEI. The CDR3 runs 14 residues. V gave up 3 bases and J gave up 2 bases, with 9 bases separating them.

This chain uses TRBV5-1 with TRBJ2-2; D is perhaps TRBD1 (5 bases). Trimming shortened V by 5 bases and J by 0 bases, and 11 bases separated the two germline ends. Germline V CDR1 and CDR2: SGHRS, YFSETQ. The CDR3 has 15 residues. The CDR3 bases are TGCGCCAGCAGTCCCGACAGCTCGAACACCGGGGAGCTGTTTTTT. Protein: CASSPDSSNTGELFF.